This TCR beta chain was obtained from a study of type 1 regulatory T cells. Study summary: An in vitro protocol generated T-allo10, a Tr1-enriched, alloantigen-specific CD4 T cell product.

Study-wide results and limits: Compared with non-Tr1 cells, Tr1 cells showed a narrower TCR repertoire.

The CDR3 covers 16 residues. Germline V lookup: CDR1 SGHRS, CDR2 YFSETQ. Trimming took 0 bases from V and 2 from J, leaving 12 bases between them. With regard to this clonotype: Its antigen is as yet unknown.

MiXCR, run by TCRdb on the reads, gives a single entry per CDR3 protein. The sample holds more than 60,000 distinct CDR3 sequences, around 62% seen once. Sequences were obtained from cultured non-Tr1 T cells, either the whole culture or a sorted T cell fraction (not recorded which). The source of this sequence is a human donor in good health. This chain joins TRBV5-1 and TRBJ2-1; TRBD2 might be the D (6 bases). The CDR3 reads CASSLEGGAPYNEQFF. The CDR3 DNA reads as TGCGCCAGCAGCTTGGAGGGCGGGGCCCCCTACAATGAGCAGTTCTTC.